This T cell receptor beta chain was profiled in a study of cytomegalovirus exposure and HLA in healthy donors. Across the whole study: HLA-typed donors were the source of tens of millions of unique TCRs, which an early data release held. Regarding the study as a whole: A few of the chains that were CMV-associated were confirmed in vitro to be specific for CMV antigens. With later analysis, a missense DCLRE1C variant became linked to TCR beta V- and J-gene trimming. Researchers had no immune exposure information except CMV serostatus available.

Vbeta (60) and Jbeta (13) primers were used in the PCR. Generated by immunoSEQ multiplex PCR, the TCRdb table keeps only in-frame clones and is missing some. The sample shows about 190,000 clones, over 70% of them seen only once. V lost 2 bases, J lost 2 bases, and 19 bases lay in between. Germline lookup yields CDR1 MNHEY and CDR2 SMNVEV (reference sequence). The length of the CDR3 is 18 residues. On this clone: Its matching antigen is unknown.

The rearrangement joins TRBV27 to TRBJ1-5, with a tentative D call TRBD1 (6 bases). The receptor was derived from a man aged 30-40 years in good health and CMV-seronegative. What was sequenced was PBMCs. CDR3 region: CASSLRIGTPDGNQPQHF. For the CDR3, the DNA is TGTGCCAGCAGTTTACGCATTGGGACACCGGATGGCAATCAGCCCCAGCATTTT.